This passage covers 5 T cell receptor delta chains from one sample sequenced in a study of gamma-delta chains in newborns, infants, children. TCRdb reprocessed the reads through CATT. Among more than 1,500 delta-chain clones, around two fifths were seen once, and the ten largest hold about 18%. Sequencing was carried out using blood. These receptor sequences come from a child who had a fever.

This clone was counted only a few times. A much larger clone differs from this one at a single base, so this may be a read error. The V and J genes are TRDV2 and TRDJ3; D is possibly TRDD3 (6 bases). The CDR3 loop spans 18 amino acids. The V gene's germline CDR1 is GEAIGNYY and CDR2 EKD. The CDR3 protein is CACDTAGGITWDARQMFF. The CDR3 bases are TGTGCCTGTGACACCGCGGGGGGAATAACCTGGGACGCCCGACAGATGTTTTTC.

By proportion, this clone is large. The same CDR3 also results from other DNA sequences found in this sample. J is TRDJ1 and V is TRDV1; TRDD3 matches at 9 bases. The junction had 22 bases not matched to a gene; V was cut back by 4 bases and J by 1 base. From germline, CDR1 is TSWWSYY and CDR2 QGS. This CDR3 is 21 amino acids long. As DNA, the CDR3 is TGTGCTCTTGGGGGATACACTTCCCTTCTCTGGGGATACGTAGTCACCGATAAACTCATCTTT. The encoded protein is CALGGYTSLLWGYVVTDKLIF.

In regard to this clone: One base away lies a much larger clone, so this may be a sequencing read error. The chain couples TRDV2 to TRDJ1; the match to TRDD3 covers 9 bases. This CDR3 comprises 19 residues. V lost 0 bases, J lost 0 bases, and 13 bases stayed unmatched. CDR1 and CDR2 (germline): GEAIGNYY, EKD. CDR3 residues: CACDTVGLGDAIYTDKLIF. In nucleotides, the CDR3 is TGTGCCTGTGACACCGTAGGACTGGGGGACGCCATTTACACCGATAAACTCATCTTT.

The gene calls are TRDV3 and TRDJ1; TRDD3 matches 9 bases. CDR1 is TVYSNPD and CDR2 is GDNSRS in the germline V gene (reference sequence). With 2 bases clipped from V and 0 bases from J, the junction kept 10 bases outside the gene matches. This CDR3 region has 16 residues. CDR3 protein: CAFCNQGIRYTDKLIF. CDR3 bases: TGTGCCTTTTGTAACCAGGGGATACGGTACACCGATAAACTCATCTTT.

A note on this clone: Given a much more abundant clone one base away, this may be a read error. The same CDR3 can be traced to other DNA sequences in this sample. The rearrangement joins TRDV1 to TRDJ2; 11 bases agree with TRDD3. This CDR3 contains 25 residues. After removal of 3 bases from V and 6 bases from J, the junction contained 33 bases not matched to a gene. Germline V gene data show CDR1 as TSWWSYY and CDR2 as QGS. The CDR3 reads CALGDSLDWVIPFGGYELGSAQLFF. The CDR3 DNA sequence: TGTGCTCTTGGGGACTCCCTAGATTGGGTTATCCCTTTTGGGGGATACGAGCTAGGTTCAGCACAACTCTTCTTT.